This TCR beta chain was recovered during a study of blood T cell repertoires in COVID-19. TCRdb's table, derived via immunoSEQ multiplex PCR, lists solely in-frame clones and lacks some. Of about 320,000 clones in the sample, approximately 82% were seen once. V was pared by 8 bases and J by 1 base, with 15 bases between. Germline lookup yields CDR1 MNHEY and CDR2 SVGAGI. The CDR3 consists of 15 residues. The sequence derives from a woman aged 45-65 years with acute or convalescent COVID-19. V usage is TRBV6-5 and J usage is TRBJ1-5; D may be TRBD1 (5 bases). The sample consisted of peripheral blood. In nucleotides, the CDR3 is TGTGCCAGCGGTCTACAGGAGGGCAGCAATCAGCCCCAGCATTTT. It yields the protein CASGLQEGSNQPQHF.